This T cell receptor (beta chain) was identified during a study of T cells in Graves' hyperthyroidism and ophthalmopathy. Concerning this clonotype: Its specificity is not known.

General study points: Ophthalmopathy cases were set apart from stable hyperthyroidism by a 13 V-J model. Blood also held most thyroid clonotypes expanded beyond 0.001.

From RNA transcripts, TCR beta CDR3 regions were amplified. The study used the HTBI primer set for a first-round RT-PCR of the TCR CDR3. TCRdb processed the multiplex PCR reads anew with MiXCR; each CDR3 protein has one entry. The sample includes 550,000 to 800,000 distinct CDR3 sequences, 16% seen only once; the top ten take around 7.7%. The V gene's germline CDR1 is MNHNS and CDR2 SASEGT. The trim removed 8 bases at V and 8 bases at J, leaving 7 bases unmatched. The CDR3 spans 14 residues. This clonotype was sampled from a man between 18 and 35 years old with Graves' hyperthyroidism. This chain joins TRBV6-1 and TRBJ2-1, with TRBD2 matching 12 bases. The sample was blood. This CDR3 is CASRLAGGPYEQFF. CDR3 bases: TGTGCCAGCCGTCTAGCGGGAGGGCCCTATGAGCAGTTCTTC.